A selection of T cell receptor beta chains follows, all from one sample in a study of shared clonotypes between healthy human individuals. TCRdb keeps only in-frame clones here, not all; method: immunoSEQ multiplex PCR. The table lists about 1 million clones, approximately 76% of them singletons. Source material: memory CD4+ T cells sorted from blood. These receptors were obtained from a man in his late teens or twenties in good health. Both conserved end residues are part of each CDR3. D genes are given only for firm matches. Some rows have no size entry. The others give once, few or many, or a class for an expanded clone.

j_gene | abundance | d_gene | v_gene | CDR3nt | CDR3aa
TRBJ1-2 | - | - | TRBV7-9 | TGTGCCAGCAGCCTGGGTCGAATGGCCGGAGGCTCTATGGGCTACACCTTC | CASSLGRMAGGSMGYTF
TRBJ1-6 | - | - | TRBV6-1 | TGTGCCAGCGAGCCTCCAGGGATGTATAATTCACCCCTCCACTTT | CASEPPGMYNSPLHF
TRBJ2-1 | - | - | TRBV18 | TGTGCCAGCTCCCCTCGGGCCAAAAATTTTGATGAGCAGTTCTTC | CASSPRAKNFDEQFF
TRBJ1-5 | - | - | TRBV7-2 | TGTGCCAGCAGCTTACAGGGGACTGCGAATCAGCCCCAGCATTTT | CASSLQGTANQPQHF
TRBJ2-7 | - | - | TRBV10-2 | TGCGCCAGCAGTGAGTCGGGGATAGTTGGTCCTTCCTACGAGCAGTACTTC | CASSESGIVGPSYEQYF
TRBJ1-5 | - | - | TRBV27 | TGTGCCAGCAGTTTATCTAACAGGGATCAGCCCCAGCATTTT | CASSLSNRDQPQHF
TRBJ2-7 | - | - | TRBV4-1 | TGCGCCAGCAGCCAACAATCGACTACCGACTACGAGCAGTACTTC | CASSQQSTTDYEQYF
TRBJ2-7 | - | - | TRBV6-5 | TGTGCCAGCAGGAAATGGGAGCAGAACGAGCAGTACTTC | CASRKWEQNEQYF
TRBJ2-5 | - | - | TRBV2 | TGTGCCAGCAGCGATAAACAAGAGACCCAGTACTTC | CASSDKQETQYF
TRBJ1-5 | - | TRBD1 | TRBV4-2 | TGTGCCAGCAGCCCCGGGACAGGGACAGGTAATCAGCCCCAGCATTTT | CASSPGTGTGNQPQHF
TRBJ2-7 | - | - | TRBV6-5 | TGTGCCAGCAGTTACTCGAAAGGGACCTACGAGCAGTACTTC | CASSYSKGTYEQYF
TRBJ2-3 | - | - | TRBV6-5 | TGTGCCAGCAGTTATTCGGGGGATACGCAGTATTTT | CASSYSGDTQYF
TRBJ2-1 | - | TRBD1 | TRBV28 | TGTGCCAGCAGATCTGGACAGGGTGGGGGGCAGTTCTTC | CASRSGQGGGQFF
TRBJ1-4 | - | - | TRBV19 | TGTGCCAGTAGTATCCGGGACCCCGGATTTCTGTTTTTT | CASSIRDPGFLFF
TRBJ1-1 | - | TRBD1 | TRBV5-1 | TGCGCCAGCCAGATGACAGGGGGGAATACTGAAGCTTTCTTT | CASQMTGGNTEAFF
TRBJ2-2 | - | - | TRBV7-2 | TGTGCCAGCAGCTTATTTACGGTCGGGGAGCTGTTTTTT | CASSLFTVGELFF
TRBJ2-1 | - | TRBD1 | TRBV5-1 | TGCGCCAGCAGCGACCGGGACAGGGCCCCAGGGAATGAGCAGTTCTTC | CASSDRDRAPGNEQFF
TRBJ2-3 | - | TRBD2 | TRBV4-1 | TGCGCCAGCAGCCAAGAGGCTAGCGGGGGTATATGGGATACGCAGTATTTT | CASSQEASGGIWDTQYF
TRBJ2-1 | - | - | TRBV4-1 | TGCGCCAGCAGCCAACGGGACTTAAGCTCCTACAATGAGCAGTTCTTC | CASSQRDLSSYNEQFF
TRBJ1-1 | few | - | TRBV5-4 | TGTGCCAGCAGCCCGGACAACATGAACACTGAAGCTTTCTTT | CASSPDNMNTEAFF
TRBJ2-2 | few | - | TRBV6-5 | TGTGCCAGCAGAATTGACTCGCGGAACACCGGGGAGCTGTTTTTT | CASRIDSRNTGELFF
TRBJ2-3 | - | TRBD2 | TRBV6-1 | TGTGCCAGCACCGGGACTAGCGGCACAGATACGCAGTATTTT | CASTGTSGTDTQYF
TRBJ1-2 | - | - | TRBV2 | TGTGCCAGCACCCGCAAGGCGTCGGACTATGGCTACACCTTC | CASTRKASDYGYTF
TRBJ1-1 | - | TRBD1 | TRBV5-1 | TGCGCCAGCAGCCAGCCCGGGACAGGGAACACTGAAGCTTTCTTT | CASSQPGTGNTEAFF
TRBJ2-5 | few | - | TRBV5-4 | TGTGCCAGCAGTCAGCCCCCGTGGAGTCAAGAGACCCAGTACTTC | CASSQPPWSQETQYF
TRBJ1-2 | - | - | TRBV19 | TGTGCCAGTAGTCGGGGCGCCCAGACAGGCCACTATGGCTACACCTTC | CASSRGAQTGHYGYTF
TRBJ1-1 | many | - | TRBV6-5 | TGTGCCAGCAGTAATGGACAGACGGGAGCTTTCTTT | CASSNGQTGAFF
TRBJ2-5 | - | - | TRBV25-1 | TGTGCCAGCAGTGTTCGGGGAGGGGGGGAGACCCAGTACTTC | CASSVRGGGETQYF
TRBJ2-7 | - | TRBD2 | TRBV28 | TGTGCCAGCAGTCCCGCGACTAGCGGGGGATCCTACGAGCAGTACTTC | CASSPATSGGSYEQYF
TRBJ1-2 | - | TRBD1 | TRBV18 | TGTGCCAGCTCACCTCGGGACAGGGCCCTCGCCCCTGGTGATGGCTACACCTTC | CASSPRDRALAPGDGYTF
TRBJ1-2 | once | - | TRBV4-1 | TGCGCCAGCAGCCAAGATAGAGGGGGGTTCTATGGCTACACCTTC | CASSQDRGGFYGYTF
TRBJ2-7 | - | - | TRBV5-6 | TGTGCCAGCAGCCTAAGCTGGGGGAGCGAGCAGTACTTC | CASSLSWGSEQYF
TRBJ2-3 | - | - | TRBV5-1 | TGCGCCAGCAGCTTCGGCCAGGGTAAAGCAGATACGCAGTATTTT | CASSFGQGKADTQYF
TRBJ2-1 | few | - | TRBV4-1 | TGCGCCAGCAGCCACCTACTAGTAAATGAGCAGTTCTTC | CASSHLLVNEQFF
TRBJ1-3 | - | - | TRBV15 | TGTGCCACCAGCAGAGATCGGAACAGGTTGTCTGGAAACACCATATATTTT | CATSRDRNRLSGNTIYF
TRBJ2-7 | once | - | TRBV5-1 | TGCGCCAGCAGCTTGGGGGGTCTGGGGAACGAGCAGTACTTC | CASSLGGLGNEQYF
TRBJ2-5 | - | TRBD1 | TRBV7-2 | TGTGCCAGCAGAGCCAGGGGGCCGAGGGAGACCCAGTACTTC | CASRARGPRETQYF
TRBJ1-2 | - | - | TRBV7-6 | TGTGCCAGCAGTAATCGGCGAGGCTACACCTTC | CASSNRRGYTF
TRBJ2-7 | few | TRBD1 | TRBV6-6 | TGTGCCAGCAGTGAGACAGGGCGGGCCGAGCAGTACTTC | CASSETGRAEQYF
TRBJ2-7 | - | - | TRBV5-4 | TGTGCCAGCAGCTTGGATCCTTTAAGCTCCTACGAGCAGTACTTC | CASSLDPLSSYEQYF
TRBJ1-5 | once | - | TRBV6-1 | TGTGCCAGCAGAACTACAGGTTTTGGCGGTCAGCCCCAGCATTTT | CASRTTGFGGQPQHF
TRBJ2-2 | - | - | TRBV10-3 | TGTGCCATCAGTGGAGCCGGGGAGCTGTTTTTT | CAISGAGELFF
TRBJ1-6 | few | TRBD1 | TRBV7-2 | TGTGCCAGCAGCTTAGGGCGACAGGGTACCTCACCCCTCCACTTT | CASSLGRQGTSPLHF